This T cell receptor beta chain was profiled in a study of blood T cell repertoires in COVID-19. Overall study context: Sources were T cells, B-cell-depleted T cells, or PBMCs; the material itself was cDNA or gDNA.

V was clipped by 0 bases and J by 6 bases, with 12 bases between them. The CDR3 contains 15 residues. CDR1 and CDR2 (germline): LGHNA, YNFKEQ. This clone has only one observation. In the authors' methods: Estimated nucleated cell counts came from reference gene primer amplification. This table comes from immunoSEQ multiplex PCR, and its TCRdb copy is limited to in-frame clones, with some not included. V and J calls and clone size come straight from that table; D and trimming were deduced from the DNA. The profile shows some 210,000 clones, 80% to 90% of them singletons. The chain has TRBV4-2 and TRBJ2-1, with D perhaps matching TRBD2 (5 bases). What was sequenced was peripheral blood. This clonotype was obtained from a man aged 50 or older with active or convalescent COVID-19. CDR3 DNA sequence: TGTGCCAGCAGCCAAGAGGGGAGTATCACCAATGAGCAGTTCTTC. Protein product: CASSQEGSITNEQFF.